This T cell receptor (beta chain) was obtained from a study of identical twins. MiXCR, applied by TCRdb to the 5' RACE reads, yields one record per CDR3 protein. The table shows around 550,000 distinct CDR3 sequences, with 13% to 15% occurring only once. CDR3 length: 19 residues. General study points: Low generation-probability sequences were in excess among twin-shared out-of-frame alpha sequences. Twin pairs had excess sharing that was weaker in beta out-of-frame sequences. Possibly, invariant MAIT and iNKT cells partly confounded zero-insertion analyses. Cord blood beta clonotypes that were abundant carried fewer insertions, and memory repertoires showed no such trend.

Details on this clonotype: What it binds is not known. At one end, the junction sequence differs from germline, possibly due to a read error.

These sequences were also reported in another study, on yellow fever vaccine responses in identical twins.

The receptor was derived from a woman aged 18-35 years in good health. The genes are TRBV12-3 or TRBV12-4 and TRBJ2-6; TRBD2 matches 14 bases. Specimen: CD4+ T cells sorted from blood. The CDR3 protein is CASTNERLAGGPGANVLPF. CDR3 in DNA: TGTGCCAGCACCAACGAGAGACTAGCGGGAGGGCCTGGGGCCAACGTCCTGCCTTTC.